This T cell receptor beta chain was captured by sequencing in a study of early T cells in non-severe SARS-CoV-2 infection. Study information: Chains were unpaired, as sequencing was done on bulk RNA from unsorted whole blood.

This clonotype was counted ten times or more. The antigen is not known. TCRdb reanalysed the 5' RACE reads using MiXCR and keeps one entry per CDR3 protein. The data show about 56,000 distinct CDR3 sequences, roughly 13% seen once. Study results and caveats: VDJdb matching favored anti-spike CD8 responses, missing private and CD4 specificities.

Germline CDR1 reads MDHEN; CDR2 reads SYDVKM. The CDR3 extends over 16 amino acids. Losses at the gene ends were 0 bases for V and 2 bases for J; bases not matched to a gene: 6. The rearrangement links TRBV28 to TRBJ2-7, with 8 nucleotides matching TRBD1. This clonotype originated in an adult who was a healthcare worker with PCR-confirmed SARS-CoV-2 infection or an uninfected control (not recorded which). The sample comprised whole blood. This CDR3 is CASSLWRTGFAYEQYF. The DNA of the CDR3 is TGTGCCAGCAGTTTATGGCGGACAGGGTTCGCCTACGAGCAGTACTTC.